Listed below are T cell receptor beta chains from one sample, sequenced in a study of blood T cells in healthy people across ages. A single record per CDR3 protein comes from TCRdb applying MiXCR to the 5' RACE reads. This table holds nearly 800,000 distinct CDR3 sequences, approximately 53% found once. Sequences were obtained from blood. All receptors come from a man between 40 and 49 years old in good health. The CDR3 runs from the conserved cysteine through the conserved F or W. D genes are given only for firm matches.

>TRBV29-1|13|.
CSHPGASWNEQFF
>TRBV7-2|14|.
CASTRTPGTYEQYF
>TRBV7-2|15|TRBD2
CASSLANAGVGAQYF
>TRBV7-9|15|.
CASSAGPLGTDTQYF
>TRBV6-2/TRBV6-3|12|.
CASSQTRLKQFF
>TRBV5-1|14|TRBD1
CASSPTGDNEKLFF
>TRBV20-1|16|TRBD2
CSARDSGLPGGETQYF
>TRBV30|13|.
CAWSVGPSYEQYF
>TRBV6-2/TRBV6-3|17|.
CASSYSRSQSNFYEQYF
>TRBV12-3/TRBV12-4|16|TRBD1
CASSFSLDRYQETQYF
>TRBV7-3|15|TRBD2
CASSPLAGLYNEQFF
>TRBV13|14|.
CASSSLEGANVLTF
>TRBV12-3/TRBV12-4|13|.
CASRGELPYGYTF
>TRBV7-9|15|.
CASSLLAGNYEKLFF
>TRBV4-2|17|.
CASSQDMGLRLTGELFF
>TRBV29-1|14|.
CSARGAGGDNEQFF
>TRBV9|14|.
CASSVDPARTEAFF
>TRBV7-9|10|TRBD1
CASYRGEQYF
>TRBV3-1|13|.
CASSQEGIYEQYF
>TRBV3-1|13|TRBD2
CASSGPREGEQFF
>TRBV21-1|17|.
CASSKGQGKLFTDTQYF
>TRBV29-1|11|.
CSVRAMDEQFF
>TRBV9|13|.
CASSVAGINIQYF
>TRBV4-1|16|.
CASSQEFGRGHREQYF
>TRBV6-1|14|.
CASRRDQSNQPQHF
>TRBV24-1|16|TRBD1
CATSDPPGQGSYEQYF
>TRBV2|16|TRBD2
CASRGTSGLAKNIQYF
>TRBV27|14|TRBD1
CASVGQGPLYEQYF
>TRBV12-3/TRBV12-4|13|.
CASSFPHNEKLFF
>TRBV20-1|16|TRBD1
CSARDTGTERHYGYTF
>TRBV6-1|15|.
CASNPDQTDYNEQFF
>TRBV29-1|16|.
CSVEERGGPSTDTQYF
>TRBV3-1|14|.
CASSSGVLTDTQYF